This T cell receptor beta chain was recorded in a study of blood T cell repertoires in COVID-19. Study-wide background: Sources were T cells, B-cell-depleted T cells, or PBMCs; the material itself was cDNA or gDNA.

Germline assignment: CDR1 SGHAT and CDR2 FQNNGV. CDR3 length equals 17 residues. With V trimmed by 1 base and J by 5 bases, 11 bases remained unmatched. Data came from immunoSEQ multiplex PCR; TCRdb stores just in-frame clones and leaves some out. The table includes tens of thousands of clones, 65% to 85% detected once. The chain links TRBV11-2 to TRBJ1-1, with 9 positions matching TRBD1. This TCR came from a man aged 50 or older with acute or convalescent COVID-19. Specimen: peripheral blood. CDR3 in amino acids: CASSLGTGVAGGTEAFF. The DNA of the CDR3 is TGTGCCAGCAGCTTAGGGACAGGGGTCGCTGGGGGGACTGAAGCTTTCTTT.